These 6 T cell receptor beta chains were all obtained from the same sample, sequenced in a study of T cells after posttransplantation cyclophosphamide. Clones were read by immunoSEQ multiplex PCR, and TCRdb kept only the in-frame ones, dropping some. The data show nearly 25,000 clones, with none appearing a single time. The sample was PBMCs. The origin of the receptors is a woman between 50 and 59 years old in good health, CMV-negative, and a related stem cell transplant donor.

At least ten counts were recorded for this clone. The J gene is TRBJ1-1, the V gene TRBV28, with TRBD1 as a possible D gene (6 bases). Germline lookup yields CDR1 MDHEN and CDR2 SYDVKM. With 6 bases removed from V and 7 bases from J, the gap between germline ends came to 21 bases. CDR3 length: 15 residues. The CDR3 protein is CASSKTIGQILEAFF. The DNA for the CDR3 is TGTGCCAGCAGCAAAACTATTGGACAGATTCTTGAAGCTTTCTTT. Full variable domain (rest looked up from reference TRBV28 and TRBJ1-1): DVKVTQSSRYLVKRTGEKVFLECVQDMDHENMFWYRQDPGLGLRLIYFSYDVKMKEKGDIPEGYSVSREKKERFSLILESASTNQTSMYLCASSKTIGQILEAFFGQGTRLTVV.

This clone occurred a few times. The chain carries TRBV18 and TRBJ2-5; no firm D call. The J call could be wrong; TRBJ2-7 is a better fit for the DNA end. The CDR3 runs to 12 residues. Per germline, CDR1 KGHSH and CDR2 LQKENI. The CDR3 protein is CASSPAEREQYF. The CDR3 nucleotides read TGTGCCAGCTCACCGGCAGAGCGCGAGCAGTACTTC.

Ten or more counts support this clone. The chain joins TRBV20-1 to TRBJ1-1; D is uncertain. CDR1 is DFQATT and CDR2 is SNEGSKA in the germline V gene (reference sequence). V was cut by 8 bases and J by 4 bases, with 11 bases left in between. The length of the CDR3 is 11 residues. The CDR3 reads CSRNTITEAFF. CDR3 nucleotides: TGCAGTCGCAACACGATCACTGAAGCTTTCTTT.

This clone occurred many times. The chain couples TRBV5-1 to TRBJ2-2; D gene ambiguous. The CDR3 length is 15 residues. CDR1 is SGHRS and CDR2 is YFSETQ in the germline V gene. V was pared by 2 bases and J by 1 base, with 9 bases between. DNA for the CDR3: TGCGCCAGCAGCTTCTCTTTCCGGAACACCGGGGAGCTGTTTTTT. Translating gives CASSFSFRNTGELFF.

This clone was detected ten times or more. This rearrangement joins TRBV9 to TRBJ2-2; 10 bases fit TRBD2. This CDR3 has 15 residues. Germline V lookup: CDR1 SGDLS, CDR2 YYNGEE. With 5 bases clipped from V and 5 bases from J, the junction kept 6 bases outside the gene matches. This chain's CDR3 is CASSPSGRVTGELFF. The DNA of the CDR3 is TGTGCCAGCAGTCCTAGCGGGAGAGTTACCGGGGAGCTGTTTTTT.

This clone was seen at least ten times. The chain couples TRBV15 to TRBJ1-5; D possibly corresponds to TRBD1 (6 bases). Germline CDR1 and CDR2: LNHNV and YYDKDF (reference sequence). The CDR3 has 16 residues. V was shortened by 0 bases and J by 5 bases, with 14 bases between the two germline ends. CDR3 sequence (DNA): TGTGCCACCAGCAGAGATCGAGGTGGGGGCCATCAGCCCCAGCATTTT. It yields the protein CATSRDRGGGHQPQHF.